This paragraph reports one TCR beta chain. Its cognate antigen is unknown. Germline assignment: CDR1 MDHEN and CDR2 SYDVKM. The V end was cut by 7 bases, the J end by 3 bases, with 18 bases between. The CDR3 is made up of 15 amino acids. Researchers ran the PCR with 60 Vbeta and 13 Jbeta primers. Using immunoSEQ multiplex PCR, the repertoire was profiled, and TCRdb retains in-frame clones only, with some absent. The table has approximately 130,000 clones, 65% to 80% seen once; the top ten hold under 3%. The data were obtained in a study of cytomegalovirus exposure and HLA in healthy donors. General study results and limits: Several of the most significant clusters were apparently associated with common viral pathogens in a later analysis. Later analysis showed TCR association rates varying by HLA locus, highest for DRB1 and lowest for HLA-C.

The source of this sequence is a woman between 35 and 50 years old in good health and CMV-seropositive. Sequences were obtained from PBMCs. This sequence joins TRBV28 and TRBJ1-1, with unresolved D. In DNA, the CDR3 is TGTGCCAGCACCACTCCCGCAGCGGGGTACACTGAAGCTTTCTTT. It is translated as CASTTPAAGYTEAFF.